Following are 25 T cell receptor beta chains from one sample sequenced in a study of cytomegalovirus exposure and HLA in healthy donors (dated by TCRdb to 2017 to 2019). Libraries came from the immunoSEQ multiplex PCR assay. What TCRdb holds here is the immuneACCESS table cut down to in-frame rearrangements. Part of the clones is not present; checked against another copy, under half of the missing clones reflect an unresolved V gene, and the others are unexplained. The sample records around 60,000 clones, around 96% of which are singletons. Together, the top ten hold about 4.5% of the sample. Sequencing was performed on PBMCs. The receptors derive from a young man in good health and CMV-seropositive.

This rearrangement joins TRBV29-1 to TRBJ1-2, with D perhaps matching TRBD1 (5 bases). V lost 4 bases to trimming and J lost 2 bases, with 8 bases between them. The CDR3 runs to 12 residues. Looked up from germline, CDR1 is SQVTM and CDR2 is ANQGSEA. This CDR3 is CSVGGGNYGYTF. Written as DNA, the CDR3 is TGCAGCGTTGGGGGGGGAAACTATGGCTACACCTTC.

This clone was seen a single time. The genes are TRBV28 and TRBJ1-2, with D uncertain. Germline V gene lookup returns CDR1 MDHEN and CDR2 SYDVKM. Trimming shortened V by 2 bases and J by 0 bases, and 7 bases separated the two germline ends. The CDR3 extends over 14 amino acids. The CDR3 is CASSLPGSNYGYTF. The DNA for the CDR3 is TGTGCCAGCAGTTTACCGGGTTCTAACTATGGCTACACCTTC.

This clone is a singleton in its sample. This sequence joins TRBV27 and TRBJ2-4; D perhaps matches TRBD1 (6 bases). This CDR3 contains 15 residues. Germline assignment: CDR1 MNHEY and CDR2 SMNVEV (reference sequence). Trimming took off 5 bases at V and 8 bases at J, with 19 bases between the two ends. CDR3 region: CASSVTGHPGDIQYF. The CDR3 region has the DNA TGTGCCAGCAGTGTCACGGGACACCCTGGGGACATTCAGTACTTC.

V is TRBV19 and J is TRBJ2-5, with D perhaps matching TRBD1 (6 bases). CDR1 and CDR2 (germline): LNHDA, SQIVND (reference sequence). The CDR3 is 12 residues long. V lost 2 bases to trimming and J lost 5 bases, with 6 bases between them. CDR3 sequence (DNA): TGTGCCAGTAGTATAAGGGGGGAGACCCAGTACTTC. Amino acids: CASSIRGETQYF.

This chain joins TRBV10-1 and TRBJ1-2; possibly TRBD1 for D (6 bases). Germline assignment: CDR1 WNHNN and CDR2 SYGVQD (reference sequence). The CDR3 runs to 19 residues. V was pared by 6 bases and J by 0 bases, with 26 bases between. CDR3 residues: CASSPRPGQGDLSNYGYTF. DNA for the CDR3: TGCGCCAGCAGCCCCCGACCGGGACAAGGGGACCTTTCTAACTATGGCTACACCTTC.

The chain carries TRBV30 and TRBJ2-5; a possible D gene is TRBD2 (6 bases). Trimming took 0 bases from V and 5 from J, leaving 16 bases between them. Germline V lookup: CDR1 GTSNPN, CDR2 SVGIG (reference sequence). The CDR3 is made up of 15 amino acids. The CDR3 sequence: CAWSVGTFPGETQYF. The CDR3 DNA is TGTGCCTGGAGTGTCGGGACTTTCCCAGGGGAGACCCAGTACTTC.

The chain couples TRBV2 to TRBJ1-2, with 7 nucleotides matching TRBD1. The CDR3 totals 15 residues. CDR1 is SNHLY, CDR2 FYNNEI, per germline. V shed 4 bases and J 6 bases; nucleotides not matched to a gene: 11. The CDR3 DNA reads as TGTGCCAGCAGTGGAACCCCAGGGGGACCGGATGGCTACACCTTC. This gives the protein CASSGTPGGPDGYTF.

A single count supports this clone. The chain carries TRBV10-3 and TRBJ1-1; 8 bases match TRBD1. In germline, CDR1 is ENHRY, CDR2 SYGVKD. This CDR3 has 14 amino acids. V trimming: 6 bases; J trimming: 1 base; junction bases outside the gene matches: 4. In DNA, the CDR3 is TGTGCCATCAGCGCGACAGGGGAGAACACTGAAGCTTTCTTT. Translating gives CAISATGENTEAFF.

This clone was counted once. The J gene is TRBJ1-5, the V gene TRBV5-8; TRBD1 aligns across 10 bases. Germline assignment: CDR1 SGHTS and CDR2 YDEGEE. The CDR3 loop spans 15 amino acids. V gave up 1 base and J gave up 4 bases; unmatched junction bases: 2. The CDR3 coding sequence is TGTGCCAGCAGCTTGCAGGGACAGGGGAATCAGCCCCAGCATTTT. It encodes CASSLQGQGNQPQHF.

V and J are TRBV7-2 and TRBJ2-3; D is possibly TRBD1 (6 bases). V dropped 1 base and J dropped 3 bases, with 11 bases sitting between them. CDR1 and CDR2 (germline): SGHTA, FQGNSA. CDR3 size: 15 residues. The CDR3: CASSLGAQGTDTQYF. As DNA, the CDR3 is TGTGCCAGCAGCTTAGGAGCACAGGGAACAGATACGCAGTATTTT.

The gene calls are TRBV6-5 and TRBJ1-1; D not certain. Germline V gene sequence: CDR1 MNHEY, CDR2 SVGAGI. The V end was cut by 4 bases, the J end by 2 bases, with 11 bases between. This CDR3 region has 14 residues. The CDR3 region is CASSSWASNTEAFF. The CDR3 nucleotides read TGTGCCAGCAGTTCATGGGCCTCCAACACTGAAGCTTTCTTT.

This chain joins TRBV10-1 and TRBJ2-3; 7 bases align to TRBD1. V shed 4 bases, J shed 2 bases, and the junction held 6 bases outside the gene matches. Looked up from germline, CDR1 is WNHNN and CDR2 is SYGVQD (reference sequence). CDR3 size: 15 residues. The CDR3, as DNA: TGCGCCAGCAGTGGCTATACAGGGGACACAGATACGCAGTATTTT. Its translation: CASSGYTGDTDTQYF.

The chain has TRBV7-8 and TRBJ1-1, with D possibly being TRBD1 (5 bases). The CDR3 length is 15 residues. V was trimmed by 5 bases and J by 4 bases, leaving 17 bases between them. Germline V lookup: CDR1 SGHVS, CDR2 FQNEAQ. The CDR3 loop reads CASSPRQRGSTEAFF. The CDR3 region has the DNA TGTGCCAGCAGCCCAAGACAGAGAGGCTCCACTGAAGCTTTCTTT. The whole variable domain, remainder taken from reference TRBV7-8 and TRBJ1-1, is GAGVSQSPRYKVAKRGQDVALRCDPISGHVSLFWYQQALGQGPEFLTYFQNEAQLDKSGLPSDRFFAERPEGSVSTLKIQRTQQEDSAVYLCASSPRQRGSTEAFFGQGTRLTVV.

This chain links TRBV11-2 with TRBJ2-4; 11 nucleotides align to TRBD2. Germline-derived CDR1 and CDR2 are SGHAT and FQNNGV. With V trimmed by 3 bases and J by 0 bases, 4 bases remained unmatched. The CDR3 totals 17 residues. CDR3 nucleotide sequence: TGTGCCAGCAGCTTCCTAGCGGGGGGACTAGCCAAAAACATTCAGTACTTC. Residues: CASSFLAGGLAKNIQYF. The complete variable domain, with remaining parts taken from reference TRBV11-2 and TRBJ2-4, reads EAGVAQSPRYKIIEKRQSVAFWCNPISGHATLYWYQQILGQGPKLLIQFQNNGVVDDSQLPKDRFSAERLKGVDSTLKIQPAKLEDSAVYLCASSFLAGGLAKNIQYFGAGTRLSVL.

The J gene is TRBJ2-7, the V gene TRBV7-2; weak D call: TRBD2 (5 bases). Germline V CDR1 and CDR2: SGHTA, FQGNSA. This CDR3 is 14 amino acids long. V was shortened by 2 bases and J by 1 base, with 9 bases between the two germline ends. CDR3 protein: CASSLTSGSYEQYF. CDR3 bases: TGTGCCAGCAGCTTAACGAGCGGATCCTACGAGCAGTACTTC.

This sequence joins TRBV6-1 and TRBJ2-1; perhaps TRBD2 as D (6 bases). The germline V and J ends were trimmed by 4 bases and 5 bases, with 21 bases remaining between them. The length of the CDR3 is 17 residues. Germline V CDR1 and CDR2: MNHNS, SASEGT. The CDR3 is CASSVGINPGDNNEQFF. In nucleotides, the CDR3 is TGTGCCAGCAGTGTAGGGATTAATCCGGGAGATAACAATGAGCAGTTCTTC.

Concerning this clone itself: The junction and the germline gene differ at one end; a read error may be behind it. This rearrangement joins TRBV6-4 to TRBJ1-2; TRBD1 aligns across 12 bases. The CDR3 consists of 13 residues. The germline CDR1 and CDR2 sequences are MRHNA and SNTAGT. The CDR3 protein is CASSGDRGRREGF. Here the CDR3 DNA reads TGTGCCAGCAGTGGGGACAGGGGGCGCCGGGAGGGCTTC.

The rearrangement joins TRBV7-9 to TRBJ2-7; TRBD1 aligns across 7 bases. CDR3 length: 14 residues. Trimming took 6 bases from V and 2 from J; bases not matched to a gene: 7. Looked up from germline, CDR1 is SEHNR and CDR2 is FQNEAQ (reference sequence). In DNA, the CDR3 is TGTGCCAGCAGTGGGGCGCAGGGGGCCTACGAGCAGTACTTC. Protein sequence: CASSGAQGAYEQYF.

The chain carries TRBV6-5 and TRBJ2-7, with a tentative D call TRBD1 (6 bases). This CDR3 is built from 14 residues. CDR1 is MNHEY, CDR2 SVGAGI, per germline. Trimming removed 6 bases at V and 1 base at J, with 13 bases between. This chain's CDR3 is CASSLAGTSYEQYF. Here the CDR3 DNA reads TGTGCCAGCAGCCTCGCAGGGACATCCTACGAGCAGTACTTC.

CDR3 in DNA: TGTGCCAGCAGCTCGGACAGTCAAAGTCGAAGTCCCCTCCACTTT. Amino acid sequence: CASSSDSQSRSPLHF. The chain recombines TRBV7-2 with TRBJ1-6, with D maybe TRBD1 (6 bases). Germline V gene lookup returns CDR1 SGHTA and CDR2 FQGNSA. V was clipped by 4 bases and J by 13 bases, with 20 bases between them. The CDR3 is 15 residues long.

This chain links TRBV6-4 with TRBJ2-3, with 9 bases that match TRBD2. CDR1 is MRHNA and CDR2 is SNTAGT in the germline V gene. The V segment lost 5 bases and the J segment 4 bases; nucleotides outside the gene matches: 7. The length of the CDR3 is 15 residues. The CDR3, as DNA: TGTGCCAGCAGTCGATCTAGCGGGGCCTCAGATACGCAGTATTTT. As protein: CASSRSSGASDTQYF.

The gene calls are TRBV2 and TRBJ2-7, with D possibly TRBD2 on 6 matching bases. V was clipped by 2 bases and J by 7 bases, with 18 bases between them. The CDR3 consists of 15 residues. Germline V gene sequence: CDR1 SNHLY, CDR2 FYNNEI. The CDR3 protein is CASSETSFTEGEQYF. The CDR3 DNA sequence: TGTGCCAGCAGTGAAACTAGCTTCACCGAGGGGGAGCAGTACTTC. Based on the CDR3 plus reference TRBV2 and TRBJ2-7, the full variable domain is EPEVTQTPSHQVTQMGQEVILRCVPISNHLYFYWYRQILGQKVEFLVSFYNNEISEKSEIFDDQFSVERPDGSNFTLKIRSTKLEDSAMYFCASSETSFTEGEQYFGPGTRLTVT.

The CDR3 nucleotides are TGTGCCAGCAGCGCCTCGGCGGCCACTGAAGCTTTCTTT. Its translation: CASSASAATEAFF. The rearrangement links TRBV7-9 to TRBJ1-1; D unclear. V lost 5 bases to trimming and J lost 4 bases, with 11 bases between them. Germline V CDR1 and CDR2: SEHNR, FQNEAQ (reference sequence). The CDR3 loop spans 13 amino acids. The full variable domain, with the rest looked up from reference TRBV7-9 and TRBJ1-1, is DTGVSQNPRHKITKRGQNVTFRCDPISEHNRLYWYRQTLGQGPEFLTYFQNEAQLEKSRLLSDRFSAERPKGSFSTLEIQRTEQGDSAMYLCASSASAATEAFFGQGTRLTVV.

In DNA, the CDR3 is TGTGCCAGCTCACCCGACTCAACGTCGGACTACACCTTC. Encoded protein: CASSPDSTSDYTF. The genes are TRBV18 and TRBJ1-2, with unresolved D. Germline loops: CDR1 KGHSH, CDR2 LQKENI. V was shortened by 3 bases and J by 10 bases, with 15 bases between the two germline ends. The CDR3 sequence is 13 residues long. The whole variable domain, filled in from reference TRBV18 and TRBJ1-2, reads NAGVMQNPRHLVRRRGQEARLRCSPMKGHSHVYWYRQLPEEGLKFMVYLQKENIIDESGMPKERFSAEFPKEGPSILRIQQVVRGDSAAYFCASSPDSTSDYTFGSGTRLTVV.

V and J are TRBV4-1 and TRBJ1-4, with D tentatively TRBD1 (5 bases). This CDR3 spans 17 amino acids. With 1 base removed from V and 3 bases from J, the gap between germline ends came to 15 bases. CDR1 is MGHRA, CDR2 YSYEKL, per germline. The CDR3 region has the DNA TGCGCCAGCAGCCAAGTAGCGGGGACCCGATCTAATGAAAAACTGTTTTTT. Amino acids: CASSQVAGTRSNEKLFF.